This T cell receptor (beta chain) is from a study of T cell changes during pregnancy in multiple sclerosis. The length of the CDR3 is 13 residues. The germline V gene has CDR1 SGHVS and CDR2 FNYEAQ. V was shortened by 0 bases and J by 6 bases, with 7 bases between the two germline ends. Measured with immunoSEQ multiplex PCR; TCRdb has only the in-frame clones, and not every one. Of 37,000 or so clones in the sample, roughly 89% were seen once. This TCR was recovered from a female donor in good health, enrolled as a control in a pregnancy study. The sample in question was CD4+ T cells from peripheral blood mononuclear cells, obtained in the second trimester of pregnancy. The chain couples TRBV7-6 to TRBJ2-3, with D hard to call. The CDR3 sequence is CASSLAFGDTQYF. Written as DNA, the CDR3 is TGTGCCAGCAGCTTAGCGTTCGGGGATACGCAGTATTTT.